This T cell receptor beta chain was found in a study of spatial heterogeneity in lung cancer. The time point here: sample taken at primary tumor resection. This CDR3 region has 15 residues. Germline values: CDR1 SGHTA, CDR2 FQGNSA. V was trimmed by 5 bases and J by 4 bases, leaving 17 bases between them. This clonotype was seen many times. The antigen is undetermined. A unique molecular identifier was carried by every single TCR cDNA molecule. MiXCR, run by TCRdb on the 5' RACE reads, gives a single entry per CDR3 protein. The sample yields about 45,000 distinct CDR3 sequences, roughly an eighth seen once. General study findings and limits: Relative to follow-up, resection was when ubiquitous expanded tumor TCRs appeared more in blood.

The TCR originated in a male donor with early-stage non-small cell lung cancer. The V call is TRBV7-2, the J call TRBJ1-2; possibly TRBD1 for D (5 bases). The source was PBMCs, collected at surgery. The CDR3 reads CASSPGLRQVYGYTF. DNA for the CDR3: TGTGCCAGCAGCCCAGGGCTCCGGCAGGTCTATGGCTACACCTTC.